Described below is a single T cell receptor (beta chain) sequence and its context. This sample is part of a study of blood T cell repertoires in COVID-19. TCRdb keeps only in-frame clones here, not all; method: immunoSEQ multiplex PCR. The table lists approximately 240,000 clones, 85% of them singletons. Sequencing used peripheral blood. This clonotype originated in a woman aged 60 to 75 with active or convalescent COVID-19.

The chain's CDR3 is CASSLAKLAGASYEQYF. CDR3 coding DNA: TGCGCCAGCAGCTTGGCCAAGCTAGCGGGCGCCTCCTACGAGCAGTACTTC. This chain connects TRBV5-1 to TRBJ2-7; TRBD2 aligns across 8 bases. V lost 0 bases, J lost 0 bases, and 8 bases stayed unmatched. Per the germline V gene, CDR1 is SGHRS and CDR2 is YFSETQ. The CDR3 is 17 residues long. Variable domain in full (rest from reference TRBV5-1 and TRBJ2-7): KAGVTQTPRYLIKTRGQQVTLSCSPISGHRSVSWYQQTPGQGLQFLFEYFSETQRNKGNFPGRFSGRQFSNSRSEMNVSTLELGDSALYLCASSLAKLAGASYEQYFGPGTRLTVT.